The rows below give T cell receptor beta chains drawn from one sample of a study of blood T cell repertoires in COVID-19. The repertoire was sequenced with immunoSEQ multiplex PCR; TCRdb's copy has only in-frame clones and lacks some. The profile shows over 35,000 clones, about nine tenths of them singletons. Sequenced sample: peripheral blood. The source of these receptors is a man in his 70s with active COVID-19. Each CDR3 is given with its conserved first and last residue. D genes are given only for firm matches.

D: TRBD2; V: TRBV7-2; J: TRBJ2-2; CDR3: CASSLVAGGNTGELFF; DNA: TGTGCCAGCAGCTTAGTGGCGGGAGGTAACACCGGGGAGCTGTTTTTT
D: TRBD2; V: TRBV11-3; J: TRBJ2-1; CDR3: CASSLGAGANEQFF; DNA: TGTGCCAGCAGCTTAGGAGCGGGGGCAAATGAGCAGTTCTTC
D: TRBD1; V: TRBV4-1; J: TRBJ2-2; CDR3: CASSQVGTGAGELFF; DNA: TGCGCCAGCAGCCAAGTTGGGACAGGGGCCGGGGAGCTGTTTTTT
D: NA; V: TRBV19; J: TRBJ1-5; CDR3: CASSADRTPNQPQHF; DNA: TGTGCCAGTAGTGCCGACAGGACGCCCAATCAGCCCCAGCATTTT
D: NA; V: TRBV19; J: TRBJ2-1; CDR3: CASSIAGGPRYNEQFF; DNA: TGTGCCAGTAGTATAGCAGGAGGACCAAGATACAATGAGCAGTTCTTC
D: NA; V: TRBV4-3; J: TRBJ2-4; CDR3: CASSQALARAKNIQYF; DNA: TGCGCCAGCAGCCAAGCGCTAGCGCGGGCCAAAAACATTCAGTACTTC
D: TRBD2; V: TRBV11-2; J: TRBJ2-2; CDR3: CASSFSGGNTGELFF; DNA: TGTGCCAGCAGCTTTAGCGGGGGAAACACCGGGGAGCTGTTTTTT
D: NA; V: TRBV28; J: TRBJ1-1; CDR3: CASRVLRGVDTEAFF; DNA: TGTGCCAGCAGAGTTCTGCGGGGGGTTGACACTGAAGCTTTCTTT
D: TRBD2; V: TRBV9; J: TRBJ2-1; CDR3: CASSSAGGAWYEQFF; DNA: TGTGCCAGCTCATCGGCGGGGGGGGCCTGGTATGAGCAGTTCTTC
D: TRBD2; V: TRBV7-2; J: TRBJ2-2; CDR3: CASSLTSGGARELFF; DNA: TGTGCCAGCAGCTTAACTAGCGGGGGGGCGCGGGAGCTGTTTTTT
D: TRBD1; V: TRBV27; J: TRBJ1-6; CDR3: CASSLGTGYNSPLHF; DNA: TGTGCCAGCAGTTTAGGGACAGGCTATAATTCACCCCTCCACTTT
D: TRBD1; V: TRBV28; J: TRBJ2-5; CDR3: CASSRGTGGQETQYF; DNA: TGTGCCAGCAGCCGGGGGACAGGGGGACAAGAGACCCAGTACTTC